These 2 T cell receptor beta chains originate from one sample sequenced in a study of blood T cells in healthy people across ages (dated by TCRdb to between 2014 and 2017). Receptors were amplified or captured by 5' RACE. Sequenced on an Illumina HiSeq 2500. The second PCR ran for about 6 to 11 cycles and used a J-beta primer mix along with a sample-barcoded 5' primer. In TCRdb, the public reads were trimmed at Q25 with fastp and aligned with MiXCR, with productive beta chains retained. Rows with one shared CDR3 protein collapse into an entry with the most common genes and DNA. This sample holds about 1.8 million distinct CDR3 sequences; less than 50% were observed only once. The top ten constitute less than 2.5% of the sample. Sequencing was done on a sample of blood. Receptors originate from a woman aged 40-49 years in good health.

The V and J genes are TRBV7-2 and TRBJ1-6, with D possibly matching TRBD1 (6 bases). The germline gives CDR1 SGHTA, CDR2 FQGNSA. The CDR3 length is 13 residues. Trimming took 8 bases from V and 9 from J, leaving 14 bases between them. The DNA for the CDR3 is TGTGCCAGCCACATGCGGGGGCTTTCACCCCTCCACTTT. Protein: CASHMRGLSPLHF.

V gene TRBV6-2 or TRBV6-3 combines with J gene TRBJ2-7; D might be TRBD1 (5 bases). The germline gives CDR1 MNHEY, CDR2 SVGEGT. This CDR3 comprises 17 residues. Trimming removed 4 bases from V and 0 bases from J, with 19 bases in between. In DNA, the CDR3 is TGTGCCAGCAGTTTCGGACACGGAGACCCCGACTCCTACGAGCAGTACTTC. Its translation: CASSFGHGDPDSYEQYF.